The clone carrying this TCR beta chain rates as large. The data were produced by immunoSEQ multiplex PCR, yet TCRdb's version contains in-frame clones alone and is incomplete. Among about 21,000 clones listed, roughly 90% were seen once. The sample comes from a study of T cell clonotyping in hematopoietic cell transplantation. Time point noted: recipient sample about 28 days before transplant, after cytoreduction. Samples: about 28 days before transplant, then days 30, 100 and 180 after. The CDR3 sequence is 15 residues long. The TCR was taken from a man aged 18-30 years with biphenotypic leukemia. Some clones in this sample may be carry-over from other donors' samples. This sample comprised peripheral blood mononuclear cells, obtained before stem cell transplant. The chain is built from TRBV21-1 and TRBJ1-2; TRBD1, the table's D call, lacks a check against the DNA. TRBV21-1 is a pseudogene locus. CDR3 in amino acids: CASSKDGYRVERDTF. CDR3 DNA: TGTGCCAGCAGCAAAGACGGGTACAGGGTGGAACGTGACACCTTC.